These 2 T cell receptor beta chains originate from one sample sequenced in a study of human T cells and chemical hapten exposure. Time point described: patch test 3, about 24 weeks after DPC sensitization. Treatment here: therapeutic diphenylcyclopropenone sensitization with weekly scalp DPC. TCRdb independently ran MiXCR on the RACE reads; one entry per CDR3 protein. The table lists 50,000 to 60,000 distinct CDR3 sequences, about an eighth of them singletons. Here the sequenced sample was whole blood, taken in connection with sensitization to the hapten diphenylcyclopropenone (DPC). The source is a man aged 25 to 40 with alopecia areata. Some clones in this sample may be carry-over from other donors' samples.

This clonotype was seen a few times. J is TRBJ2-1 and V is TRBV21-1. TRBV21-1 is labeled a pseudogene. The CDR3 length is 15 residues. CDR3 DNA sequence: TGTGCCAGCAGCAAGGGTGGGATAGCTTGCAATGAGCAGTTCTTC. Translated: CASSKGGIACNEQFF.

This clonotype appeared a few times. The chain joins TRBV6-5 to TRBJ1-1, with 11 bases aligning to TRBD1. The CDR3 loop spans 15 amino acids. The ends lost 6 bases at V and 4 bases at J; junction bases unmatched: 7. CDR1 and CDR2 (germline): MNHEY, SVGAGI. Here the CDR3 reads CASSRTGGDVTEAFF. DNA of the CDR3: TGTGCCAGCAGCCGGACAGGGGGCGATGTCACTGAAGCTTTCTTT.